Shown below are 10 T cell receptor beta chains from a single sample sequenced in a study of blood T cell repertoires in COVID-19. Clones were read by immunoSEQ multiplex PCR, and TCRdb kept only the in-frame ones, dropping some. The sample carries about 220,000 clones, 65% to 85% recorded once. The sample was PBMCs or T cells enriched from blood (not recorded which). These receptor sequences come from a woman in her fifties or sixties who had recovered from COVID-19.

The J gene is TRBJ1-1, the V gene TRBV7-2; D remains unclear. Trimming pared 3 bases from V and 2 bases from J, leaving 10 bases between. The CDR3 has 14 amino acids. Germline loops: CDR1 SGHTA, CDR2 FQGNSA. This CDR3 reads CASSFSLTNTEAFF. The CDR3 DNA is TGTGCCAGCAGCTTTAGCCTTACAAACACTGAAGCTTTCTTT. The full variable domain, in which reference TRBV7-2 and TRBJ1-1 provide the parts outside the CDR3, is GAGVSQSPSNKVTEKGKDVELRCDPISGHTALYWYRQSLGQGLEFLIYFQGNSAPDKSGLPSDRFSAERTGGSVSTLTIQRTQQEDSAVYLCASSFSLTNTEAFFGQGTRLTVV.

CDR3 DNA: TGTGCCAGCAGCTCCCGGGCTGGGGCCAACGTCCTGACTTTC. Translation: CASSSRAGANVLTF. The V call is TRBV2, the J call TRBJ2-6; D gene unclear. This CDR3 spans 14 amino acids. Germline values: CDR1 SNHLY, CDR2 FYNNEI. Trimming shortened V by 6 bases and J by 2 bases, and 8 bases separated the two germline ends.

Only a few counts were recorded for this clone. The chain has TRBV5-8 and TRBJ2-5; the match to TRBD1 covers 9 bases. The CDR3 extends over 13 amino acids. The ends lost 5 bases at V and 5 bases at J; junction bases unmatched: 4. Germline V CDR1 and CDR2: SGHTS, YDEGEE. CDR3 amino acids: CASRGQGWETQYF. The CDR3 DNA reads as TGTGCCAGCAGAGGACAGGGGTGGGAGACCCAGTACTTC.

The chain carries TRBV11-1 and TRBJ1-1; D not certain. The CDR3 sequence is 14 residues long. Germline-derived CDR1 and CDR2 are SGHAT and FQDESV (reference sequence). The V end was cut by 5 bases, the J end by 3 bases, with 13 bases between. CDR3 bases: TGTGCCAGCAGCGACCAGCCTCGGGACACTGAAGCTTTCTTT. Protein product: CASSDQPRDTEAFF.

V gene TRBV6-2 or TRBV6-3 combines with J gene TRBJ2-7; 8 nucleotides agree with TRBD1. The CDR3 contains 16 residues. CDR1 is MNHEY and CDR2 is SVGEGT in the germline V gene. J gave up 3 bases and V 6 bases, and 13 bases lay outside the gene matches. CDR3 sequence: CASSPYRTGINYEQYF. The CDR3 region has the DNA TGTGCCAGCAGCCCCTACCGGACAGGGATTAACTACGAGCAGTACTTC.

The V gene is TRBV5-1, the J gene TRBJ1-1; 11 nucleotides match TRBD1. The CDR3 is made up of 17 amino acids. V shed 4 bases and J 0 bases; nucleotides not matched to a gene: 8. Germline lookup yields CDR1 SGHRS and CDR2 YFSETQ. The chain's CDR3 is CASSTGQGAWVNTEAFF. The CDR3 DNA follows: TGCGCCAGCAGCACCGGACAGGGGGCGTGGGTGAACACTGAAGCTTTCTTT.

The chain's CDR3 is CSARGGEVRTEAFF. The CDR3 nucleotides are TGCAGCGCCCGCGGCGGGGAAGTTCGAACTGAAGCTTTCTTT. The J gene is TRBJ1-1, the V gene TRBV29-1; unclear D gene. The V end was cut by 7 bases, the J end by 5 bases, with 20 bases between. CDR1 SQVTM and CDR2 ANQGSEA come from the germline V gene. CDR3 size: 14 residues.

V usage is TRBV10-3 and J usage is TRBJ1-1; the D is unclear. The CDR3 has 14 residues. V shed 3 bases and J shed 0 bases, with 8 bases lying between them. CDR1 and CDR2 from the germline V gene are ENHRY and SYGVKD. The CDR3 here is CAISDGPLNTEAFF. The CDR3 DNA reads as TGTGCCATCAGTGATGGGCCGCTGAACACTGAAGCTTTCTTT.

This chain connects TRBV7-9 to TRBJ2-1; D gene ambiguous. Trimming took off 5 bases at V and 10 bases at J, with 9 bases between the two ends. This CDR3 has 11 amino acids. Per germline, CDR1 SEHNR and CDR2 FQNEAQ (reference sequence). The CDR3 DNA follows: TGTGCCAGCAGCGCATCTAAGGAGCAGTTCTTC. Protein: CASSASKEQFF.

This chain connects TRBV12-3 or TRBV12-4 to TRBJ1-5; D might be TRBD1 (5 bases). The CDR3 runs 12 residues. The V gene lost 2 bases and the J gene lost 7 bases, with 6 bases spanning the gap. The CDR3 is CASSLRGQPQHF. The DNA for the CDR3 is TGTGCCAGCAGTTTAAGGGGCCAGCCCCAGCATTTT.